One sample yielded the 2 T cell receptor beta chains listed below, sequenced in a study of beta chain features in type 1 diabetes. General observations from the study: Moderately but significantly shorter TCRB CDR3s were found in Type 1 diabetes patients in all four CD4+ subsets.

The antigens of these receptors remain unknown. Expressed TCRB transcripts were sequenced, since all the RNA that had been isolated was reverse transcribed. TCRdb's table, derived via immunoSEQ multiplex PCR, lists solely in-frame clones and lacks some. The top ten clones hold just under 0.04% of a sample with 630,000 or so clones, over 12% of them seen once. Sequencing used naive CD4+ T cells from blood. The receptors here all came from a man aged 18-30 years with type 1 diabetes.

The chain employs TRBV14 and TRBJ2-7; weak D call: TRBD2 (5 bases). Trimming left V 6 bases short and J 1 base short, with 10 bases between. CDR3 length equals 13 residues. Looked up from germline, CDR1 is SGHDN and CDR2 is FVKESK. The chain's CDR3 is CASREAQSYEQYF. For the CDR3, the DNA is TGTGCCAGCAGGGAGGCGCAATCCTACGAGCAGTACTTC.

This sequence joins TRBV7-9 and TRBJ1-1; TRBD1 might be the D (5 bases). The germline V gene encodes CDR1 SEHNR and CDR2 FQNEAQ (reference sequence). The CDR3 consists of 14 residues. V shed 3 bases and J shed 1 base, with 9 bases lying between them. The DNA for the CDR3 is TGTGCCAGCAGCTTCGGGGGAACGAACACTGAAGCTTTCTTT. It yields the protein CASSFGGTNTEAFF. Combining the CDR3 with reference TRBV7-9 and TRBJ1-1 gives the whole variable domain DTGVSQNPRHKITKRGQNVTFRCDPISEHNRLYWYRQTLGQGPEFLTYFQNEAQLEKSRLLSDRFSAERPKGSFSTLEIQRTEQGDSAMYLCASSFGGTNTEAFFGQGTRLTVV.